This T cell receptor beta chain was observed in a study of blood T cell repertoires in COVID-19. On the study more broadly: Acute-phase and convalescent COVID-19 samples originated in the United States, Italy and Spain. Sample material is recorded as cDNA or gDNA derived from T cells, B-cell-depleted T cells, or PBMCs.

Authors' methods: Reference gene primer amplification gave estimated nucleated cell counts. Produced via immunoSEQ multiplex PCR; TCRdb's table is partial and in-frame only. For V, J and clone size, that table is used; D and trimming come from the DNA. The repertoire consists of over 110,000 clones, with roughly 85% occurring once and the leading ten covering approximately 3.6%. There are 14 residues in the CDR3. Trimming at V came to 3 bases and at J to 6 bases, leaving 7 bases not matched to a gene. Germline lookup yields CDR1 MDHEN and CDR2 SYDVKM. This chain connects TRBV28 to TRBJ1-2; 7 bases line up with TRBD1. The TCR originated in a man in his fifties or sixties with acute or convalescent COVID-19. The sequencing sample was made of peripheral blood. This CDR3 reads CASSLVAGGNGYTF. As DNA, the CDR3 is TGTGCCAGCAGTTTGGTGGCAGGGGGTAATGGCTACACCTTC.